What follows are 10 T cell receptor beta chains derived from one specimen sequenced in a study of OX40 agonist ivuxolimab in advanced cancers. The protocol was immunoSEQ multiplex PCR, while the TCRdb copy is restricted to in-frame clones and leaves out a portion. The sample lists under 50,000 clones; approximately 84% were seen once. This material consisted of CD4+ or CD8+ T cells sorted from blood, taken in a trial of the OX40 agonist ivuxolimab. These receptors all come from an adult with an advanced solid tumor such as melanoma, head and neck, liver or kidney cancer.

This sequence joins TRBV6-6 and TRBJ1-5, with D hard to call. V lost 0 bases and J 3 bases, leaving 6 bases between the germline ends. The CDR3 length is 14 residues. Germline V CDR1 and CDR2: MNHNY, SVGAGI (reference sequence). DNA of the CDR3: TGTGCCAGCAGTTACTCGAGCAACAATCAGCCCCAGCATTTT. This translates into CASSYSSNNQPQHF.

This rearrangement joins TRBV15 to TRBJ2-3; D remains ambiguous. The germline V and J ends were trimmed by 0 bases and 6 bases, with 16 bases remaining between them. This CDR3 is 16 amino acids long. CDR1 and CDR2 (germline): LNHNV, YYDKDF (reference sequence). The CDR3 region has the DNA TGTGCCACCAGCAGAGATCTTGTCGACGAGTGGGATACGCAGTATTTT. This sequence encodes CATSRDLVDEWDTQYF.

The chain carries TRBV5-4 and TRBJ1-1; TRBD1 is a possible D gene (6 bases). Germline V gives CDR1 SGHNT, CDR2 YYREEE (reference sequence). V was shortened by 1 base and J by 1 base, with 17 bases between the two germline ends. The CDR3 runs to 17 residues. The CDR3 sequence is CASSLLYSGGPNTEAFF. The CDR3 nucleotides read TGTGCCAGCAGCTTGTTATATTCTGGGGGGCCGAACACTGAAGCTTTCTTT.

This clone was observed a single time. The rearrangement uses TRBV2 and TRBJ2-5, with 7 nucleotides matching TRBD1. V was clipped by 6 bases and J by 5 bases; unmatched bases: 9. The germline CDR1 and CDR2 sequences are SNHLY and FYNNEI. This CDR3 has 14 amino acids. The CDR3 protein is CASSPLDRSETQYF. CDR3 nucleotide sequence: TGTGCCAGCAGCCCCCTGGACAGGTCTGAGACCCAGTACTTC.

This sequence joins TRBV7-9 and TRBJ1-2, with D perhaps TRBD1 (6 bases). The V end lost 5 bases, the J end lost 4 bases, and 14 bases lay between the germline ends. CDR1 is SEHNR and CDR2 is FQNEAQ in the germline V gene (reference sequence). The CDR3 runs to 14 residues. For the CDR3, the DNA is TGTGCCAGCAGCCCCCAGACAGGCCCCTATGGCTACACCTTC. Encoded protein: CASSPQTGPYGYTF.

In this sample, this clone turned up a few times. J is TRBJ1-1 and V is TRBV19, with 7 bases lining up with TRBD1. The CDR3 totals 15 residues. Per the germline V gene, CDR1 is LNHDA and CDR2 is SQIVND (reference sequence). V lost 7 bases, J lost 0 bases, and 8 bases stayed unmatched. CDR3 amino acids: CASTPRTGLNTEAFF. The CDR3 DNA reads TGTGCCAGTACCCCTCGGACAGGCCTGAACACTGAAGCTTTCTTT.

In the case of this clone: At the DNA level, this CDR3 is encoded by other sequences in the same sample as well. The chain has TRBV19 and TRBJ2-1; no definite D call. The CDR3 loop spans 12 amino acids. The V end was cut by 3 bases, the J end by 5 bases, with 5 bases between. CDR1 is LNHDA and CDR2 is SQIVND in the germline V gene (reference sequence). CDR3 DNA: TGTGCCAGTAGTATCCTGAACAATGAGCAGTTCTTC. Translating it yields CASSILNNEQFF.

The V gene is TRBV7-2, the J gene TRBJ1-3; D is unresolved. CDR1 is SGHTA, CDR2 FQGNSA, per germline. V shed 5 bases and J shed 4 bases, with 18 bases lying between them. The CDR3 has 16 residues. CDR3 region: CASSQISLFVGNTIYF. In DNA, the CDR3 is TGTGCCAGCAGCCAAATCTCTCTTTTTGTCGGAAACACCATATATTTT. Using reference TRBV7-2 and TRBJ1-3 for the parts outside the CDR3, the full variable domain is GAGVSQSPSNKVTEKGKDVELRCDPISGHTALYWYRQSLGQGLEFLIYFQGNSAPDKSGLPSDRFSAERTGGSVSTLTIQRTQQEDSAVYLCASSQISLFVGNTIYFGEGSWLTVV.

The V call is TRBV28, the J call TRBJ1-2, with D perhaps matching TRBD1 (5 bases). V was trimmed by 5 bases and J by 7 bases, leaving 17 bases between them. This CDR3 spans 14 amino acids. The germline gives CDR1 MDHEN, CDR2 SYDVKM. CDR3 sequence (DNA): TGTGCCAGCAGTCCTATCTCGACAGTCAGTGGCTACACCTTC. Translating gives CASSPISTVSGYTF.

This chain links TRBV5-1 with TRBJ1-2; a possible D gene is TRBD1 (5 bases). CDR1 and CDR2 from the germline V gene are SGHRS and YFSETQ. Trimming took off 4 bases at V and 2 bases at J, with 18 bases between the two ends. This CDR3 has 16 amino acids. For the CDR3, the DNA is TGCGCCAGCAGCAGGGACGGAACCGAATTGAACTATGGCTACACCTTC. It translates to CASSRDGTELNYGYTF.